The sequence of this TCR beta chain was determined in a study of blood T cell repertoires in COVID-19. The data were produced by immunoSEQ multiplex PCR, yet TCRdb's version contains in-frame clones alone and is incomplete. The sample shows over 150,000 clones, under 85% of them seen only once. This clonotype was sampled from a man older than 75 with COVID-19, enrolled during active disease. The sample taken for sequencing was peripheral blood.

The CDR3 spells CASSLPYRPEQYF. In DNA, the CDR3 is TGTGCCAGCAGTCTTCCATACAGGCCCGAGCAGTACTTC. The V call is TRBV6-6, the J call TRBJ2-7; TRBD1 is a possible D gene (5 bases). The CDR3 sequence is 13 residues long. V was trimmed by 5 bases and J by 6 bases, leaving 14 bases between them. CDR1 MNHNY and CDR2 SVGAGI come from the germline V gene (reference sequence).